This entry lists 17 T cell receptor beta chains sequenced from one sample in a study of blood T cells in healthy people across ages. A second PCR of about 7 to 12 cycles used a sample-barcoded 5' primer and a J-beta primer mix. MiXCR, applied by TCRdb to the 5' RACE reads, yields one record per CDR3 protein. The table has about 1.1 million distinct CDR3 sequences, roughly two fifths seen once. The sequenced sample was blood. These receptors were obtained from a man aged 18 to 29 in good health.

The V call is TRBV7-6, the J call TRBJ1-1; the match to TRBD1 covers 8 bases. The germline V gene encodes CDR1 SGHVS and CDR2 FNYEAQ. Trimming at V came to 6 bases and at J to 7 bases, leaving 7 bases not matched to a gene. The CDR3 runs 13 residues. The CDR3 loop reads CASSPGTGIEAFF. The CDR3 nucleotides read TGTGCCAGCAGTCCCGGGACAGGCATTGAAGCTTTCTTT.

V usage is TRBV5-1 and J usage is TRBJ1-1; no clear D. The V end was cut by 4 bases, the J end by 3 bases, with 10 bases between. CDR3 size: 13 residues. In germline, CDR1 is SGHRS, CDR2 YFSETQ. The CDR3 DNA is TGCGCCAGCAGCGCCGACGGAGACACTGAAGCTTTCTTT. Amino acid sequence: CASSADGDTEAFF.

The chain carries TRBV5-1 and TRBJ2-7, with D possibly TRBD1 on 6 matching bases. CDR1 SGHRS and CDR2 YFSETQ come from the germline V gene. V was pared by 1 base and J by 0 bases, with 11 bases between. The CDR3 extends over 15 amino acids. The CDR3 nucleotides read TGCGCCAGCAGCTTGTCGCCAGGGGTCTCCTACGAGCAGTACTTC. Translated, it gives CASSLSPGVSYEQYF.

The V and J genes are TRBV6-5 and TRBJ1-1, with D uncertain. CDR1 is MNHEY and CDR2 is SVGAGI in the germline V gene. Between the trimmed V and J ends, which lost 2 bases and 4 bases, there was a span of 8 bases. CDR3 size: 13 residues. As DNA, the CDR3 is TGTGCCAGCAGTTACGGGCTAGTCACTGAAGCTTTCTTT. Its protein product is CASSYGLVTEAFF.

This clonotype was observed many times. V gene TRBV7-3 combines with J gene TRBJ2-4; D might be TRBD2 (6 bases). Germline V gene lookup returns CDR1 SGHTA and CDR2 FQGTGA. CDR3 length equals 15 residues. The V end lost 5 bases, the J end lost 7 bases, and 18 bases lay between the germline ends. The CDR3 region is CASSLGGTPGNIQYF. CDR3 nucleotides: TGTGCCAGCAGCCTGGGGGGAACCCCCGGGAACATTCAGTACTTC.

This clonotype showed up just once. The chain uses TRBV18 and TRBJ1-2, with 7 bases aligning to TRBD1. Germline assignment: CDR1 KGHSH and CDR2 LQKENI. CDR3 length equals 14 residues. V dropped 4 bases and J dropped 6; count of bases not matched to a gene: 8. In DNA, the CDR3 is TGTGCCAGCTCACGGTCGGAACAGGGGAATGGCTACACCTTC. Encoded protein: CASSRSEQGNGYTF.

This clonotype occurred a few times. V usage is TRBV5-1 and J usage is TRBJ2-4; no definite D call. Germline CDR1 is SGHRS and CDR2 is YFSETQ. V gave up 0 bases and J gave up 6 bases, with 7 bases separating them. CDR3 size: 13 residues. The CDR3 is CASSLGQRNIQYF. For the CDR3, the DNA is TGCGCCAGCAGCTTGGGCCAGAGAAACATTCAGTACTTC.

The gene calls are TRBV7-9 and TRBJ2-1, with 8 bases aligning to TRBD1. With 7 bases clipped from V and 5 bases from J, the junction kept 13 bases outside the gene matches. This CDR3 has 16 amino acids. Germline V lookup: CDR1 SEHNR, CDR2 FQNEAQ (reference sequence). CDR3 in amino acids: CASIPAHRGTNNEQFF. As DNA, the CDR3 is TGTGCCAGCATCCCCGCACACAGGGGGACAAACAATGAGCAGTTCTTC.

The chain employs TRBV20-1 and TRBJ1-1; possibly TRBD1 for D (6 bases). The CDR3 is made up of 12 amino acids. Per germline, CDR1 DFQATT and CDR2 SNEGSKA (reference sequence). Between the trimmed V and J ends, which lost 0 bases and 9 bases, there was a span of 11 bases. CDR3 sequence (DNA): TGCAGTGCTAGAGATACGGGGGCTCAAGCTTTCTTT. This translates into CSARDTGAQAFF.

This clonotype was seen only once. The V and J genes are TRBV14 and TRBJ1-6; D ambiguous. The CDR3 consists of 13 residues. Germline V gene data show CDR1 as SGHDN and CDR2 as FVKESK. Deletions cut 0 bases from V and 8 bases from J, with 5 bases between. The CDR3 nucleotides are TGTGCCAGCAGCCAAGAGACTGATTCACCCCTCCACTTT. Translating gives CASSQETDSPLHF.

This clonotype occurred a few times. V and J are TRBV29-1 and TRBJ2-2; D gene unclear. The CDR3 length is 13 residues. Trimming stripped 5 bases from V and 3 bases from J, with 10 bases between. Germline CDR1 and CDR2: SQVTM and ANQGSEA. Here the CDR3 DNA reads TGCAGCGTTCAGTTCTTTGACACCGGGGAGCTGTTTTTT. Protein product: CSVQFFDTGELFF.

The sample holds a few counts of this clonotype. The chain is built from TRBV5-1 and TRBJ1-4; D might be TRBD1 (6 bases). CDR1 and CDR2 (germline): SGHRS, YFSETQ. The V and J ends lost 6 bases and 7 bases respectively, with 16 bases between them. This CDR3 has 14 residues. DNA for the CDR3: TGCGCCAGCAAAATAGACGGGGGCAGTGAAAAACTGTTTTTT. This encodes CASKIDGGSEKLFF.

This clonotype was counted at least ten times. V is TRBV20-1 and J is TRBJ2-3; 13 nucleotides match TRBD2. V gave up 4 bases and J gave up 4 bases; unmatched junction bases: 5. This CDR3 is built from 15 residues. Per the germline V gene, CDR1 is DFQATT and CDR2 is SNEGSKA (reference sequence). Here the CDR3 DNA reads TGCAGTGCTACCACCGGGACTAGCGGGGCAGATACGCAGTATTTT. This encodes CSATTGTSGADTQYF.

This clonotype has more than one count but fewer than ten. CDR3 region: CASSDFPGSTDTQYF. The CDR3 DNA follows: TGTGCCAGCAGTGACTTCCCGGGGAGCACAGATACGCAGTATTTT. The chain has TRBV2 and TRBJ2-3; tentative D call: TRBD2 (5 bases). Trimming stripped 3 bases from V and 0 bases from J, with 10 bases between. This CDR3 comprises 15 residues. The germline V gene has CDR1 SNHLY and CDR2 FYNNEI.

This clonotype was observed a few times. J is TRBJ1-2 and V is TRBV12-5; 8 bases line up with TRBD1. The ends lost 1 base at V and 7 bases at J; junction bases unmatched: 14. Germline values: CDR1 LGHNT, CDR2 FRNRAP. The CDR3 sequence is 17 residues long. Here the CDR3 DNA reads TGTGCTAGTGGTTTGGCCCCCCACGGACAGGGAAGGAGTGGCTACACCTTC. Translated: CASGLAPHGQGRSGYTF.

This clonotype has more than one count but fewer than ten. The chain uses TRBV7-2 and TRBJ2-5; 12 bases align to TRBD2. Per germline, CDR1 SGHTA and CDR2 FQGNSA. The CDR3 is made up of 17 amino acids. Germline trimming cut 1 base from V and 11 bases from J; bases unmatched to any gene: 14. The CDR3: CASSLVPSGGALGEQYF. The CDR3 bases are TGTGCCAGCAGCTTAGTCCCTAGCGGGGGGGCCTTAGGGGAGCAGTACTTC.

This clonotype was seen only once. One junction end does not reproduce the germline sequence, and a read error may be involved. The DNA of the CDR3 is TGCAGCGTGTCCAGGGAAAGATCTGGCCACACCTTC. Its protein is CSVSRERSGHTF. The rearrangement links TRBV29-1 to TRBJ1-2, with a possible D match to TRBD1 (5 bases). From germline, CDR1 is SQVTM and CDR2 ANQGSEA. The length of the CDR3 is 12 residues.